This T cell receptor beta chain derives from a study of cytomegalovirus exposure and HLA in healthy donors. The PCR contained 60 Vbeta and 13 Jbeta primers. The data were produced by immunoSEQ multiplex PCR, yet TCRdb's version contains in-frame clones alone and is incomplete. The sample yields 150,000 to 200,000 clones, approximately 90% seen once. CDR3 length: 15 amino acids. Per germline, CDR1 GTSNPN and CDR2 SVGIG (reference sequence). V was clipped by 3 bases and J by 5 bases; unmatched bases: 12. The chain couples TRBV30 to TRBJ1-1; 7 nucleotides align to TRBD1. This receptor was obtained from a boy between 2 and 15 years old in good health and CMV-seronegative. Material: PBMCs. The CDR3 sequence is CAWSAIQGIGTEAFF. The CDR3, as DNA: TGTGCCTGGAGCGCAATACAGGGGATTGGAACTGAAGCTTTCTTT.